The clone carrying this T cell receptor (beta chain) was observed once. Its matching antigen is unknown. These data come from a study of cytomegalovirus exposure and HLA in healthy donors. General observations from the study: Associated with cytomegalovirus, according to the listing, were 150 to 200 TCR beta chains.

Libraries were prepared by immunoSEQ multiplex PCR; TCRdb keeps only in-frame clonotypes and omits some of them. The sample lists 150,000 to 200,000 clones, 80% to 90% occurring once. The ends were cut back, 3 bases at V and 8 bases at J, with 31 bases in the middle. Germline CDR1 is MNHEY and CDR2 is SMNVEV (reference sequence). This CDR3 has 20 residues. This rearrangement joins TRBV27 to TRBJ1-4; tentative D call: TRBD1 (5 bases). This sequence was found in a woman in her 30s in good health and CMV-seronegative. The sample comprised PBMCs. The CDR3 DNA sequence: TGTGCCAGCAGTTTCAGAGGAGGAACTTGGGGGGTGAGAGTAAACGAAAAACTGTTTTTT. This codes for CASSFRGGTWGVRVNEKLFF.